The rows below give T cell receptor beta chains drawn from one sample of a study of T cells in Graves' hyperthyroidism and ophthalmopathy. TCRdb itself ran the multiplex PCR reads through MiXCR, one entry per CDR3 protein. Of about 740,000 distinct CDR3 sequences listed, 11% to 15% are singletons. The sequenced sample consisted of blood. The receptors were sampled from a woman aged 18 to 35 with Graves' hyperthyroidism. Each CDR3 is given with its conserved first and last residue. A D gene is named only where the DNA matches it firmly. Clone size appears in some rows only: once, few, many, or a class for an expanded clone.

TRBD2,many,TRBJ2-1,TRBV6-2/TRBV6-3,CASSYSGTSSGNEQFF,TGTGCCAGCAGTTACTCCGGGACTAGCTCTGGCAATGAGCAGTTCTTC
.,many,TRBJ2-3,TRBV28,CASRGASLSTDTQYF,TGTGCCAGTCGCGGGGCTAGCCTCAGCACAGATACGCAGTATTTT
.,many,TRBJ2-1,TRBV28,CASSLLNRPFLGEQFF,TGTGCCAGCAGCCTTCTAAATCGTCCTTTCTTGGGGGAGCAGTTCTTC
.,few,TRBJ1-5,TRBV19,CASTPSRGYQPQHF,TGTGCCAGTACCCCTTCGAGGGGATATCAGCCCCAGCATTTT
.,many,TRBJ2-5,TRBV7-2,CASSNSRRETQYF,TGTGCCAGCAGCAATTCCAGACGGGAGACCCAGTACTTC
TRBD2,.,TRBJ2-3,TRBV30,CAWSVRGGLADTQYF,TGTGCCTGGAGTGTCCGGGGGGGGCTGGCAGATACGCAGTATTTT
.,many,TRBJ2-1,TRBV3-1,CASSQDLWGFGNEQFF,TGTGCCAGCAGCCAAGATCTTTGGGGGTTTGGCAATGAGCAGTTCTTC
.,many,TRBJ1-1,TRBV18,CASSPLAGRNTEAFF,TGTGCCAGCTCACCACTCGCAGGCCGGAACACTGAAGCTTTCTTT
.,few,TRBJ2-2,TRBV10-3,CAISAGVGTGELFF,TGTGCCATCAGTGCCGGGGTAGGGACCGGGGAGCTGTTTTTT
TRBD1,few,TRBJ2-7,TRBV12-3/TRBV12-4,CASSLGGQIYEQHF,TGTGCCAGCAGTTTAGGGGGACAGATCTACGAGCAGCACTTC
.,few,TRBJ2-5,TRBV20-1,CSARPDSSQETQYF,TGCAGTGCTAGACCGGACAGTTCCCAAGAGACCCAGTACTTC
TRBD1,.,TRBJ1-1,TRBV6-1,CASSLDRGLNTEAFF,TGTGCCAGCAGCCTCGACAGGGGCCTGAACACTGAAGCTTTCTTT
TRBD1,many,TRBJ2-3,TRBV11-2,CASSLPIGTEKSTDTQYF,TGTGCCAGCAGCTTGCCCATCGGGACAGAGAAAAGCACAGATACGCAGTATTTT
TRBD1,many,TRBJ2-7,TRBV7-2,CASRWTGEREQYF,TGTGCCAGCAGATGGACAGGCGAAAGAGAGCAGTACTTC
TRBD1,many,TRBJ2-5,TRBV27,CASSLSGQGFQETQYF,TGTGCCAGCAGTTTATCAGGACAGGGATTCCAAGAGACCCAGTACTTC
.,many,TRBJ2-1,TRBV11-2,CASSFSATGYNEQFF,TGTGCCAGCAGCTTTTCGGCCACAGGGTACAATGAGCAGTTCTTC
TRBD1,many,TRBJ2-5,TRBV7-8,CASHRGTGDQETQYF,TGTGCCAGCCACCGAGGGACAGGGGACCAAGAGACCCAGTACTTC
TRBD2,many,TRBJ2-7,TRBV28,CASRASAGEYRPEQYF,TGTGCCAGCAGGGCCTCGGCGGGAGAGTACCGTCCCGAGCAGTACTTC
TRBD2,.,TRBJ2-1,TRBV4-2,CASSHGWSGGRYYNEQFF,TGTGCCAGCAGCCACGGCTGGTCGGGCGGGAGGTATTACAATGAGCAGTTCTTC
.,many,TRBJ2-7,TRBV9,CASSVGGAPYEQYF,TGTGCCAGCAGCGTAGGGGGGGCCCCCTACGAGCAGTACTTC
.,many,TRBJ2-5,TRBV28,CASSPGGVSQETQYF,TGTGCCAGCAGCCCAGGGGGGGTGAGCCAAGAGACCCAGTACTTC
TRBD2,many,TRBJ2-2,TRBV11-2,CASSPYAGTRQYTGELFF,TGTGCCAGCAGCCCTTATGCCGGGACTAGACAGTACACCGGGGAGCTGTTTTTT
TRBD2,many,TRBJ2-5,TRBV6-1,CASSRLAGAQETQYF,TGTGCCAGCAGTAGGCTAGCGGGGGCCCAAGAGACCCAGTACTTC
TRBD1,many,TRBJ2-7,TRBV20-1,CSAILDRASRYEQYF,TGCAGTGCTATTCTCGACAGGGCTTCCCGCTACGAGCAGTACTTC
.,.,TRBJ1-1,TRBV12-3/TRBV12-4,CASSLNPGREAFF,TGTGCCAGCAGTTTAAATCCAGGCCGTGAAGCTTTCTTT
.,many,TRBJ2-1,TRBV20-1,CSALRGVVNEQFF,TGCAGTGCCCTCCGAGGAGTCGTGAATGAGCAGTTCTTC
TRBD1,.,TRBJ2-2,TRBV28,CASSRSGGRTGELFF,TGTGCCAGCAGCCGATCAGGGGGCCGGACCGGGGAGCTGTTTTTT
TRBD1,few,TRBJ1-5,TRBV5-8,CASSLELTGWGSNQPQHF,TGTGCCAGCAGCTTGGAGTTGACAGGGTGGGGGAGCAATCAGCCCCAGCATTTT
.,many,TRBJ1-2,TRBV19,CASSFGLGRTSYGYTF,TGTGCCAGTAGCTTCGGGCTGGGTCGAACTTCATATGGCTACACCTTC
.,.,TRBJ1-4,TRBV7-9,CASGSTGQREKLFF,TGTGCCAGCGGGTCAACAGGCCAGAGGGAAAAACTGTTTTTT
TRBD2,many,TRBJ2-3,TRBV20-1,CSATTPGLGGDTQYF,TGCAGTGCAACCACTCCGGGACTAGGTGGAGATACGCAGTATTTT
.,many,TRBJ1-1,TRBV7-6,CASSPYASSSNTEAFF,TGTGCCAGCAGCCCTTACGCCTCGTCCTCGAACACTGAAGCTTTCTTT
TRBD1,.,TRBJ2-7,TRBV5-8,CASSFQGAPAYEQYF,TGTGCCAGCAGCTTCCAGGGGGCGCCGGCCTACGAGCAGTACTTC
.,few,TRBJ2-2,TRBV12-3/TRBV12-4,CASSFLRRANTGELFF,TGTGCCAGCAGTTTCTTAAGAAGGGCGAACACCGGGGAGCTGTTTTTT
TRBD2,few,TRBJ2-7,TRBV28,CASAAVPAGPYVQYF,TGTGCCAGCGCCGCCGTTCCAGCGGGGCCCTACGTGCAGTACTTC
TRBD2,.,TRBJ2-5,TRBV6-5,CASSYSAGGRRETQYF,TGTGCCAGCAGTTACTCGGCGGGAGGGAGGCGAGAGACCCAGTACTTC
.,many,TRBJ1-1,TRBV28,CASSSDTGTLTEAFF,TGTGCCAGCAGTTCAGACACCGGGACACTAACTGAAGCTTTCTTT
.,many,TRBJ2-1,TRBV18,CASSPYAAGLYNEQFF,TGTGCCAGCTCACCCTATGCAGCTGGGCTCTACAATGAGCAGTTCTTC
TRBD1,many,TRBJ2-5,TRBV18,CASSHTPGQGVETQYF,TGTGCCAGCTCGCACACTCCGGGACAGGGTGTGGAGACCCAGTACTTC
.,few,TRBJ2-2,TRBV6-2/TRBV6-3,CASIPGVYTGELFF,TGTGCCAGCATCCCCGGAGTCTACACCGGGGAGCTGTTTTTT
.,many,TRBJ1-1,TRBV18,CASSPSRNHRPFF,TGTGCCAGCTCACCATCTAGGAATCACAGGCCTTTCTTT
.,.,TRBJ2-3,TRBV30,CAWSVMSSSTDTQYF,TGTGCCTGGAGTGTCATGTCTTCTAGCACAGATACGCAGTATTTT
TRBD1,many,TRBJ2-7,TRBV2,CASRSGGGYEQYF,TGTGCCAGCCGGTCAGGGGGTGGATACGAGCAGTACTTC
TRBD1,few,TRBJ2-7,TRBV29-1,CSVPGGAGEQYF,TGCAGCGTCCCAGGGGGCGCAGGCGAGCAGTACTTC
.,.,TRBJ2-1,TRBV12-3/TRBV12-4,CASSFAGTYEQFF,TGTGCCAGCAGTTTCGCAGGGACCTACGAGCAGTTCTTC
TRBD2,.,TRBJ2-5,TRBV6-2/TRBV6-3,CASTPAGVETQYF,TGTGCCAGCACCCCCGCGGGGGTGGAGACCCAGTACTTC
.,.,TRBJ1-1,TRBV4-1,CASSQLAGNTEAFF,TGCGCCAGCAGCCAACTAGCAGGGAACACTGAAGCTTTCTTT
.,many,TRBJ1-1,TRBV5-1,CASKELGVEAFF,TGCGCCAGCAAGGAACTCGGAGTCGAAGCTTTCTTT
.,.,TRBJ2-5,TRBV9,CASSVGVQDQETQYF,TGTGCCAGCAGCGTAGGGGTACAGGACCAGGAGACCCAGTACTTC
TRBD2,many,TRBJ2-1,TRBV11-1,CASSLLGTSVKDEQFF,TGTGCCAGCAGCTTACTTGGGACTAGCGTGAAAGATGAGCAGTTCTTC
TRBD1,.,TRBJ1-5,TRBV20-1,CSALGQDSNQPQHF,TGCAGTGCTCTGGGACAGGATAGCAATCAGCCCCAGCATTTT
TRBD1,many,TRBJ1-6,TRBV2,CASSDDQGAISPLHF,TGTGCCAGCAGTGACGATCAGGGGGCGATTTCACCCCTCCACTTT
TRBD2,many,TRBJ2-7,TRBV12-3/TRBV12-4,CASRRSGSYYEQYF,TGTGCCAGTCGGCGCAGCGGGAGCTACTACGAGCAGTACTTC